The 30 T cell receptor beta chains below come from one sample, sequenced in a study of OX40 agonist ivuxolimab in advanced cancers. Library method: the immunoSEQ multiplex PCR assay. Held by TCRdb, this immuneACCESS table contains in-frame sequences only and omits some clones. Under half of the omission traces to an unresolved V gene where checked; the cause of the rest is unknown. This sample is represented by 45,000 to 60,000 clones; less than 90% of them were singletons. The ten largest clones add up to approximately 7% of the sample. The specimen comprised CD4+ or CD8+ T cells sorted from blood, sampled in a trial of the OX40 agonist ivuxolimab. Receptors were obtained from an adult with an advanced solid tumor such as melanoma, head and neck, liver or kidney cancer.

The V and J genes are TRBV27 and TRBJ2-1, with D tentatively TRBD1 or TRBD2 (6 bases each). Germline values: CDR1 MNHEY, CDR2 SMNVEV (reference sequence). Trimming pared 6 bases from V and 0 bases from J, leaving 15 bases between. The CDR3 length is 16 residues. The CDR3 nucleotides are TGTGCCAGCAGCCTCGGGGGCGAGAGCTCCTACAATGAGCAGTTCTTC. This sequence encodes CASSLGGESSYNEQFF.

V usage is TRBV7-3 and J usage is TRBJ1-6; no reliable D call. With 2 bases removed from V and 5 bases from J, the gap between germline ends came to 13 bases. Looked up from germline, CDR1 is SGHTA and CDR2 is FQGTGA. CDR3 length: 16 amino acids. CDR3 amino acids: CASSLAGQMNNSPLHF. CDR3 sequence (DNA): TGTGCCAGCAGCTTAGCGGGCCAGATGAATAATTCACCCCTCCACTTT. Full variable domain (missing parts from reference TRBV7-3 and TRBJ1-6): GAGVSQTPSNKVTEKGKYVELRCDPISGHTALYWYRQSLGQGPEFLIYFQGTGAADDSGLPNDRFFAVRPEGSVSTLKIQRTERGDSAVYLCASSLAGQMNNSPLHFGNGTRLTVT.

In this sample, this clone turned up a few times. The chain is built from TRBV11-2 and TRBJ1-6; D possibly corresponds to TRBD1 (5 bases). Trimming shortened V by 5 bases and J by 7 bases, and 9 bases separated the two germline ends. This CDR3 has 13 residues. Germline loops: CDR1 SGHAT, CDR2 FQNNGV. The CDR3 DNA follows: TGTGCCAGCAGCCTGGGGGGGAATTCACCCCTCCACTTT. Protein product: CASSLGGNSPLHF.

The CDR3 bases are TGTGCCAGTAGCCCCGGGACAGCCTACGAGCAGTACTTC. It codes for CASSPGTAYEQYF. The chain has TRBV19 and TRBJ2-7, with 7 nucleotides matching TRBD1. The CDR3 runs to 13 residues. The junction had 4 bases not matched to a gene; V was cut back by 6 bases and J by 2 bases. Per the germline V gene, CDR1 is LNHDA and CDR2 is SQIVND (reference sequence).

As DNA, the CDR3 is TGCGCCAGCAGCTTGGGGACAGGCCGAGAGACCCAGTACTTC. Residues: CASSLGTGRETQYF. The gene calls are TRBV5-1 and TRBJ2-5; TRBD1 aligns across 7 bases. There are 14 residues in the CDR3. CDR1 SGHRS and CDR2 YFSETQ come from the germline V gene. V lost 0 bases and J lost 4; bases outside the gene matches: 3.

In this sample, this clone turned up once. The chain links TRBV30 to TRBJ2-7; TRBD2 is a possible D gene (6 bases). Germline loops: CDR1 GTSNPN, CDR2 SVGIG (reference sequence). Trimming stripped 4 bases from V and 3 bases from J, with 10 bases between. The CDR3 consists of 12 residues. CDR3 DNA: TGTGCCTGGAAACTCGGGGGCTACGAGCAGTACTTC. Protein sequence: CAWKLGGYEQYF.

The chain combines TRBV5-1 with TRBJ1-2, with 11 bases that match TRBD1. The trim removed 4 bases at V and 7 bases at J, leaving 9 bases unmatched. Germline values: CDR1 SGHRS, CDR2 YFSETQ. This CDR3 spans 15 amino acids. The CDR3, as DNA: TGCGCCAGCAGCCCTGGACAGGGGGCTGTCGGTGGCTACACCTTC. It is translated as CASSPGQGAVGGYTF.

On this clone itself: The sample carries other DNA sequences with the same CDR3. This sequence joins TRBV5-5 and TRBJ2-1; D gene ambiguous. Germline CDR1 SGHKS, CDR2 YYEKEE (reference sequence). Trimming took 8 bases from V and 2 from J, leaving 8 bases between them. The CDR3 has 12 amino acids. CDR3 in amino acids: CASSPTYNEQFF. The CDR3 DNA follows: TGTGCCAGTAGCCCCACCTACAATGAGCAGTTCTTC. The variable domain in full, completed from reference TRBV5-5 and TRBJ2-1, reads DAGVTQSPTHLIKTRGQQVTLRCSPISGHKSVSWYQQVLGQGPQFIFQYYEKEERGRGNFPDRFSARQFPNYSSELNVNALLLGDSALYLCASSPTYNEQFFGPGTRLTVL.

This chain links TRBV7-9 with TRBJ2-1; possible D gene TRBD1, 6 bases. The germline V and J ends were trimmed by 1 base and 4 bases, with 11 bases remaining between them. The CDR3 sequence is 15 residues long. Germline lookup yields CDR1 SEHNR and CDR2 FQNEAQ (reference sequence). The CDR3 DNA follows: TGTGCCAGCAGCTTAGAGGGGGTCGTTTACAATGAGCAGTTCTTC. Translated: CASSLEGVVYNEQFF.

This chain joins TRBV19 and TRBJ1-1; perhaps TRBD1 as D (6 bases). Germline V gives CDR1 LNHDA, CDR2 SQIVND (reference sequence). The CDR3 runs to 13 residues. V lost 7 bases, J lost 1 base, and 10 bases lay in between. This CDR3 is CASNGGWNTEAFF. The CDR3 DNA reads TGTGCCAGTAACGGGGGCTGGAACACTGAAGCTTTCTTT.

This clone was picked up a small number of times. The CDR3 is CASSVEGNYGYTF. CDR3 DNA: TGTGCCAGCAGCGTAGAGGGTAACTATGGCTACACCTTC. The chain carries TRBV9 and TRBJ1-2, with D hard to call. CDR1 and CDR2 from the germline V gene are SGDLS and YYNGEE. Trimming left V 0 bases short and J 1 base short, with 4 bases between. The CDR3 contains 13 residues.

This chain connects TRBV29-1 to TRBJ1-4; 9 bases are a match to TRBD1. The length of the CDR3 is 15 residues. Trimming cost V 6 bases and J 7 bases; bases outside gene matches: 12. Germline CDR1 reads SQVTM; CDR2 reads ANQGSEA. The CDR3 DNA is TGCAGCGTCCACCCAACAGGGGGCGCGGGTGAAAAACTGTTTTTT. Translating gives CSVHPTGGAGEKLFF. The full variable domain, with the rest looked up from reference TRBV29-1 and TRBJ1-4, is SAVISQKPSRDICQRGTSLTIQCQVDSQVTMMFWYRQQPGQSLTLIATANQGSEATYESGFVIDKFPISRPNLTFSTLTVSNMSPEDSSIYLCSVHPTGGAGEKLFFGSGTQLSVL.

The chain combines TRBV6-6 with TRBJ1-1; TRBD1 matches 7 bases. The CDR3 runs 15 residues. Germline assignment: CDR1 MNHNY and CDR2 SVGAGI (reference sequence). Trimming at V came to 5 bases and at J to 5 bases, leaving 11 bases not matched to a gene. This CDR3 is CASSPQTGWLTEAFF. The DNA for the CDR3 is TGTGCCAGCAGTCCCCAGACAGGGTGGTTAACTGAAGCTTTCTTT.

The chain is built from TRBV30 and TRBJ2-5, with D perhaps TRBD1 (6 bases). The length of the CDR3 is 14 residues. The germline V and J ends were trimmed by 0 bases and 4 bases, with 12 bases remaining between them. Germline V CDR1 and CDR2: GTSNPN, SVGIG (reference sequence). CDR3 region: CAWSVGQGLETQYF. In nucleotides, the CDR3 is TGTGCCTGGAGTGTTGGGCAGGGGCTAGAGACCCAGTACTTC.

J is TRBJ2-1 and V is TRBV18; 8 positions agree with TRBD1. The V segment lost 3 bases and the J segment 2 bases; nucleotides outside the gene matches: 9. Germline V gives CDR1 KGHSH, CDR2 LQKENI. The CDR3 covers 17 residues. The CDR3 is CASSPPGTGGTYNEQFF. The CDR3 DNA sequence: TGTGCCAGCTCACCTCCAGGGACAGGCGGGACCTACAATGAGCAGTTCTTC.

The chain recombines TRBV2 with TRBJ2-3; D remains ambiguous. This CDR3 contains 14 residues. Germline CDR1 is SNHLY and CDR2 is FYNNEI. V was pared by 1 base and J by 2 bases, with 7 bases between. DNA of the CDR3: TGTGCCAGCAGTGAAGGCACGAACACAGATACGCAGTATTTT. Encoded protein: CASSEGTNTDTQYF.

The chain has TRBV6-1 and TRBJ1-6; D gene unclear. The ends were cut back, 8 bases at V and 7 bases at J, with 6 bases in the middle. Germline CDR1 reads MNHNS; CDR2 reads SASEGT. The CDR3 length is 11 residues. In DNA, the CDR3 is TGTGCCAGCCGAACCAATTCACCCCTCCACTTT. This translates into CASRTNSPLHF.

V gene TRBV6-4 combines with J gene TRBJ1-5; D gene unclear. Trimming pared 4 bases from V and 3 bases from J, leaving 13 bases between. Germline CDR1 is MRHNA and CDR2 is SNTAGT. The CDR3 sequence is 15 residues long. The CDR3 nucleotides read TGTGCCAGCAGTGTAACTCCGGGGTTCAATCAGCCCCAGCATTTT. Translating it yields CASSVTPGFNQPQHF.

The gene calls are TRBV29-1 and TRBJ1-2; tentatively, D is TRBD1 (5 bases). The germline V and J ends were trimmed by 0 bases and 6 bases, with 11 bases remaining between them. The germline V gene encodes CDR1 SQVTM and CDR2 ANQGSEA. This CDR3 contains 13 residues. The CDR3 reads CSVEDRVPDGYTF. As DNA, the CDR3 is TGCAGCGTTGAAGACAGGGTACCGGATGGCTACACCTTC. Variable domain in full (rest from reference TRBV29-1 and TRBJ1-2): SAVISQKPSRDICQRGTSLTIQCQVDSQVTMMFWYRQQPGQSLTLIATANQGSEATYESGFVIDKFPISRPNLTFSTLTVSNMSPEDSSIYLCSVEDRVPDGYTFGSGTRLTVV.

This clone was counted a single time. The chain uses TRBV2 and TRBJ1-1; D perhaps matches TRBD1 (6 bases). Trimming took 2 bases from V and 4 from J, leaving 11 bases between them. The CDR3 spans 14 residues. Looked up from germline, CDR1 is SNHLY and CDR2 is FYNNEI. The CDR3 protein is CASSEKGGTTEAFF. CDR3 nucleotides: TGTGCCAGCAGTGAAAAGGGGGGGACCACTGAAGCTTTCTTT.

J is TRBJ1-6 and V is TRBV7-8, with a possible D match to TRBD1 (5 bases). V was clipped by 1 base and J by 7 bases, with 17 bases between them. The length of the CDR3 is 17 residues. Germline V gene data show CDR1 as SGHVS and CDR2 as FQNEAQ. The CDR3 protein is CASSLVGRGDLNSPLHF. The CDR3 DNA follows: TGTGCCAGCAGCTTAGTAGGGAGGGGCGATTTGAATTCACCCCTCCACTTT.

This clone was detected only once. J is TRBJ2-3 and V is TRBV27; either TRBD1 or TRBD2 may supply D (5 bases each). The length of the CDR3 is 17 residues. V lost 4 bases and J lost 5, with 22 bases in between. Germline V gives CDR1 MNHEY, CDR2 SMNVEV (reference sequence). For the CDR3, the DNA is TGTGCCAGCAGTTCGGTCGGGGCGGCTATTTCGGGAGATACGCAGTATTTT. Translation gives CASSSVGAAISGDTQYF.

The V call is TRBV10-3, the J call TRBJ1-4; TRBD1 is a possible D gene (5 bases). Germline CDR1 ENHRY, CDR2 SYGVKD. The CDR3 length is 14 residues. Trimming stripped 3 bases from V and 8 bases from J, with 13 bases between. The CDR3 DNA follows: TGTGCCATCAGTGAAGAAAGGGGTGCCGAAAAACTGTTTTTT. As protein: CAISEERGAEKLFF.

This CDR3 is CASTDGGRYQPQHF. The CDR3 DNA reads as TGTGCCAGTACCGACGGGGGGCGATATCAGCCCCAGCATTTT. This chain connects TRBV19 to TRBJ1-5; D is possibly TRBD1 (6 bases). Trimming stripped 7 bases from V and 5 bases from J, with 15 bases between. The CDR3 contains 14 residues. CDR1 and CDR2 from the germline V gene are LNHDA and SQIVND (reference sequence).

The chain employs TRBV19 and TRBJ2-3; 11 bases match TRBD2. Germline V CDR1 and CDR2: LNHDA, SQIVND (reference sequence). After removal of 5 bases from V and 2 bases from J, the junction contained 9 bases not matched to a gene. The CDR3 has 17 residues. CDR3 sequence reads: CASSPEKLAGVTDTQYF. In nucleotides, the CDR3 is TGTGCCAGTAGTCCCGAAAAACTAGCGGGGGTCACAGATACGCAGTATTTT.

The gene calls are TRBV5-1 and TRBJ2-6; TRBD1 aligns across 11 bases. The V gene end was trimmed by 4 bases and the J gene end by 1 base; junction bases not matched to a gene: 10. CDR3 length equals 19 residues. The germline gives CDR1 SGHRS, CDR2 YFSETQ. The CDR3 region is CASSPGTGGRFSGANVLTF. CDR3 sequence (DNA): TGCGCCAGCAGCCCCGGGACAGGGGGGCGTTTTTCTGGGGCCAACGTCCTGACTTTC.

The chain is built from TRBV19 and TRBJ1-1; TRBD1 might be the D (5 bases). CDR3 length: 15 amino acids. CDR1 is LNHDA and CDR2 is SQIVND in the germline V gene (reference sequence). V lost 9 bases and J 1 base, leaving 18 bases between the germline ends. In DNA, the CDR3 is TGTGCCAGCAGCAGTGGGCGGGACTCGAACACTGAAGCTTTCTTT. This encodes CASSSGRDSNTEAFF.

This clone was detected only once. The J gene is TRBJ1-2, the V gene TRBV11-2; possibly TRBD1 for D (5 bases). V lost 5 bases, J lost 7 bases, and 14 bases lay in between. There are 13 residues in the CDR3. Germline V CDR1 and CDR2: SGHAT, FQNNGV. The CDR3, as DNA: TGTGCCAGCAGCCTCGGGACCCTCATTGGCTACACCTTC. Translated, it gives CASSLGTLIGYTF.

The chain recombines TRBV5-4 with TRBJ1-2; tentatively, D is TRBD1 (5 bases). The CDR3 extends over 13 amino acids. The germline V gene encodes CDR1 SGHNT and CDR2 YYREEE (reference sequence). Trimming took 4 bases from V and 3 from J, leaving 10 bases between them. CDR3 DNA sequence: TGTGCCAGCAGCCTGGGGACGGACTATGGCTACACCTTC. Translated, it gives CASSLGTDYGYTF. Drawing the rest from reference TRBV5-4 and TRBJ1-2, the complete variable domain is ETGVTQSPTHLIKTRGQQVTLRCSSQSGHNTVSWYQQALGQGPQFIFQYYREEENGRGNFPPRFSGLQFPNYSSELNVNALELDDSALYLCASSLGTDYGYTFGSGTRLTVV.

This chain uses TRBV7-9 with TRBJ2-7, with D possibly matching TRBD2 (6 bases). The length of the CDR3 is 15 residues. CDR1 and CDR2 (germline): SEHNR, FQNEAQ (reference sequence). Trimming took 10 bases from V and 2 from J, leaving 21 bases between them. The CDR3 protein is CATSGVRVIAYEQYF. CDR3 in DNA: TGTGCCACCTCGGGGGTCCGGGTAATTGCCTACGAGCAGTACTTC.